The 13 T cell receptor beta chains listed next were all sequenced from one sample in a study of CD4 T cell repertoires in COVID-19 (dated by TCRdb to the early 2020s). The library was prepared using the immunoSEQ multiplex PCR assay. The immuneACCESS repertoire file appears here via TCRdb, limited to in-frame rearrangements. These files lack a portion of the clones; in checked studies, under half of the deficit traces to unresolved V genes, and the cause of the others is not known. This sample is represented by several hundred clones; roughly a fifth of them were singletons. Approximately 15% of the sample is in the top ten clones. In the paper's terms, the time point label means: sample from a COVID-19-recovered individual after infection. Cells were CFSE-labeled and stimulated with autologous monocytes plus recombinant SARS-CoV-2 spike or nucleoprotein to obtain antigen-reactive proliferating T cell lines.

Their recognized antigens are unknown. The material sequenced was circulating follicular helper CD4+ T cells, cultured in vitro, taken after recovery from COVID-19. The cell subset or site label for this specimen denotes: circulating T follicular helper cells. These receptors all stem from a human donor who had COVID-19.

This clone rates as large. CDR3 protein: CASSNLGPGGPEQYV. The CDR3 coding sequence is TGTGCCAGCAGCAACTTGGGCCCGGGAGGGCCCGAGCAGTACGTC. The J gene is TRBJ2-7, the V gene TRBV21-1; TRBD2 is taken as the D call from the table, unchecked against the DNA. TRBV21-1 is marked as a pseudogene. This CDR3 has 15 residues.

The rearrangement joins TRBV2 to TRBJ2-5, with D possibly TRBD1 on 5 matching bases. V was pared by 0 bases and J by 4 bases, with 15 bases between. CDR3 length: 16 residues. Germline CDR1 SNHLY, CDR2 FYNNEI. CDR3 sequence (DNA): TGTGCCAGCAGTGAAGCCCCGCCAGGGCGAGGAGAGACCCAGTACTTC. It specifies CASSEAPPGRGETQYF.

By sample share, this clone is medium-sized (0.01 to 0.1%). A junction boundary mismatches the germline segment, possibly from a read error. The chain couples TRBV27 to TRBJ2-1; 7 bases map to TRBD2. This CDR3 contains 13 residues. The germline V gene has CDR1 MNHEY and CDR2 SMNVEV (reference sequence). DNA of the CDR3: TGTGCCAGCAGTCCGGACGTGCGGGGGAATTTTATCTTC. Its protein product is CASSPDVRGNFIF.

The rearrangement uses TRBV3-1 (or the pseudogene TRBV3-2) and TRBJ1-2; 8 bases are a match to TRBD1. This CDR3 comprises 15 residues. J was trimmed by 4 bases and V by 4 bases; bases with no gene match: 8. Germline lookup yields CDR1 LGHDT and CDR2 YNNKEL (reference sequence). CDR3 amino acids: CASSPLTGDGYGYTF. CDR3 nucleotides: TGTGCCAGCAGCCCACTGACAGGGGATGGCTATGGCTACACCTTC.

This clone was seen a handful of times. The gene calls are TRBV11-1 and TRBJ1-2; 8 bases are shared with TRBD1. CDR3 length equals 16 residues. Germline CDR1 reads SGHAT; CDR2 reads FQDESV (reference sequence). J lost 7 bases, V lost 5 bases, and 15 bases had no gene match. The CDR3, as DNA: TGTGCCAGCAGCCCACGAAGTGCAGGGGGCCCTCGTGGCTACACCTTC. Amino acid sequence: CASSPRSAGGPRGYTF.

Relative to its sample, this clone is large. V and J are TRBV9 and TRBJ2-2; no clear D gene. CDR1 and CDR2 from the germline V gene are SGDLS and YYNGEE. The CDR3 consists of 14 residues. V was clipped by 4 bases and J by 7 bases, with 14 bases between them. Written as DNA, the CDR3 is TGTGCCAGCAGCCCTCGGACCACCAACGGGGAGCTGTTTTTT. Protein sequence: CASSPRTTNGELFF.

J is TRBJ1-2 and V is TRBV6-1, with no clear D. The CDR3 is 13 residues long. Trimming took 6 bases from V and 2 from J, leaving 10 bases between them. The V gene's germline CDR1 is MNHNS and CDR2 SASEGT. The DNA for the CDR3 is TGTGCCAGCAGGGGCGGTTCGAACTATGGCTACACCTTC. Translation gives CASRGGSNYGYTF.

This clone showed up just a few times. The chain uses TRBV15 and TRBJ2-3, with D perhaps matching TRBD1 (7 bases). Germline V gives CDR1 LNHNV, CDR2 YYDKDF (reference sequence). The ends were cut back, 5 bases at V and 0 bases at J, with 15 bases in the middle. This CDR3 spans 16 amino acids. The CDR3 sequence: CATSGGGGRSTDTQYF. As DNA, the CDR3 is TGTGCCACCAGCGGAGGAGGGGGCCGGAGCACAGATACGCAGTATTTT.

This chain uses TRBV19 with TRBJ2-1; tentatively, D is TRBD2 (6 bases). Trimming stripped 6 bases from V and 4 bases from J, with 19 bases between. Germline CDR1 LNHDA, CDR2 SQIVND (reference sequence). The CDR3 runs to 16 residues. CDR3 loop: CASRTSGTSLYNEQFF. The CDR3, as DNA: TGTGCCAGTAGAACCTCCGGGACTTCCCTTTACAATGAGCAGTTCTTC.

This clone is medium-sized by share. The J gene is TRBJ2-6, the V gene TRBV29-1; a weak D match, TRBD1 (6 bases). Per germline, CDR1 SQVTM and CDR2 ANQGSEA. V gave up 6 bases and J gave up 1 base, with 10 bases separating them. The CDR3 is made up of 14 amino acids. This CDR3 reads CSVQGASGANVLTF. CDR3 coding DNA: TGCAGCGTACAGGGAGCGTCTGGGGCCAACGTCCTGACTTTC.

This clone is labeled as large. This rearrangement joins TRBV6-6 to TRBJ2-2; D is unresolved. Germline loops: CDR1 MNHNY, CDR2 SVGAGI (reference sequence). The CDR3 extends over 16 amino acids. Deletions cut 0 bases from V and 5 bases from J, with 13 bases between. CDR3 residues: CASSYSGLRSTGELFF. CDR3 bases: TGTGCCAGCAGTTACTCGGGCCTGCGTTCGACCGGGGAGCTGTTTTTT.

This rearrangement joins TRBV6-1 to TRBJ2-1; 9 nucleotides align to TRBD1. The V gene's germline CDR1 is MNHNS and CDR2 SASEGT. V gave up 6 bases and J gave up 6 bases; unmatched junction bases: 9. The CDR3 length is 15 residues. The CDR3 sequence: CASRGGQGGFNEQFF. Here the CDR3 DNA reads TGTGCCAGCAGGGGGGGACAGGGAGGATTCAATGAGCAGTTCTTC.

This clone is categorized as medium-sized. V and J are TRBV11-3 and TRBJ2-1; D is unresolved. Germline CDR1 SGHNT, CDR2 YENEEA. This CDR3 comprises 12 residues. V lost 1 base, J lost 8 bases, and 6 bases lay in between. The chain's CDR3 is CASSLVLDEQFF. CDR3 DNA sequence: TGTGCCAGCAGCTTAGTTCTAGATGAGCAGTTCTTC.